The clone carrying this T cell receptor beta chain was seen ten or more times. Its matching antigen is unknown. This sample stems from a study of early T cells in non-severe SARS-CoV-2 infection. Study information: Sequenced material consisted of bulk RNA (from unsorted whole blood), and chains were unpaired. General study results and limits: A preference for anti-spike CD8 responses marked VDJdb matching, which missed private and CD4 specificities.

V dropped 2 bases and J dropped 4; count of bases not matched to a gene: 4. Per the germline V gene, CDR1 is KGHSH and CDR2 is LQKENI. The CDR3 has 15 amino acids. Individual cDNA molecules each received unique molecular identifiers attached to them. Each CDR3 protein is one row after TCRdb ran MiXCR on the 5' RACE reads. The table lists fewer than 45,000 distinct CDR3 sequences, approximately 8.9% of them singletons. The V gene is TRBV18, the J gene TRBJ2-3; 9 bases align to TRBD2. The origin of this receptor is an adult who was a healthcare worker with PCR-confirmed SARS-CoV-2 infection or an uninfected control (not recorded which). The sample consisted of whole blood. Here the CDR3 DNA reads TGTGCCAGCTCACCAGATAGCGGGGGTGCAGATACGCAGTATTTT. The encoded protein is CASSPDSGGADTQYF.